This TCR beta chain was recovered during a study of cytomegalovirus exposure and HLA in healthy donors. About the study: Inside one of the first data releases sat 75 million to 100 million unique TCRs taken from HLA-typed donors. General study points: Later work showed greater clonal expansion in HLA-associated TCR beta chains than in equally common others. Reportedly, cytomegalovirus status was diagnosed with high sensitivity and specificity. Most TCR sequences proved rare, with some public TCRs found in many donors.

Germline CDR1 MDHEN, CDR2 SYDVKM. The CDR3 extends over 13 amino acids. V shed 3 bases and J shed 7 bases, with 12 bases lying between them. PCR primers comprised 60 Vbeta and 13 Jbeta primers. Using immunoSEQ multiplex PCR, the repertoire was profiled, and TCRdb retains in-frame clones only, with some absent. Of 150,000 to 200,000 clones in the sample, nearly 80% were seen once. For this clone: Its antigen is unknown.

The specimen was PBMCs. The origin of this receptor is a woman in her twenties or thirties in good health and CMV-seropositive. The chain is built from TRBV28 and TRBJ1-2; possibly TRBD1 for D (6 bases). The CDR3 reads CASSLGRGGGYTF. DNA of the CDR3: TGTGCCAGCAGTTTGGGACGAGGGGGTGGCTACACCTTC.